A selection of T cell receptor beta chains follows, all from one sample in a study of CD8 T cells in ankylosing spondylitis. MiXCR was run by TCRdb on the 5' RACE reads, yielding one entry per CDR3 protein. The sample consists of about 88,000 distinct CDR3 sequences, around 27% of them appearing once. The sequenced material came from blood, either unsorted or a sorted T cell fraction (not recorded which). Receptors originate from a male donor with ankylosing spondylitis or in good health (not recorded which). Both conserved end residues are part of each CDR3. A D gene is named only where the DNA matches it firmly. Rows may omit the clone size; those that give it use once, few, many or a size class.

j_call clone_size d_call v_call cdr3_nt cdr3_aa
TRBJ2-7 . TRBD2 TRBV5-5 TGTGCCAGCAGTCCTACTAGCGGGAGTTCCTACGAGCAGTACTTC CASSPTSGSSYEQYF
TRBJ2-3 . TRBD2 TRBV20-1 TGCAGTGCGGGCATGGGACTAGCGGGGGGCACAGATACGCAGTATTTT CSAGMGLAGGTDTQYF
TRBJ2-3 . . TRBV18 TGTGCCAGCTCACCGGAATCTGGGCTTCGCACAGATACGCAGTATTTT CASSPESGLRTDTQYF
TRBJ2-1 . . TRBV5-1 TGCGCCAGCAGCTTTGGGGGGTCGACCTACAATGAGCAGTTCTTC CASSFGGSTYNEQFF
TRBJ2-5 . . TRBV20-1 TGCAGTGCTATGTCCGTCCAAGAGACCCAGTACTTC CSAMSVQETQYF
TRBJ1-2 once . TRBV3-1 TGTGCCAGCAGCCCTCGAAGGTCCTATGGCTACACCTTC CASSPRRSYGYTF
TRBJ1-1 . . TRBV18 TGTGCCAGCTCACCCGGGACTGCCACTGAAGCTTTCTTT CASSPGTATEAFF
TRBJ2-7 few . TRBV7-3 TGTGCCAGCAGCTCCGGGACTTTAAACTACGAGCAGTACTTC CASSSGTLNYEQYF
TRBJ2-6 many . TRBV29-1 TGCAGCGTTGAAGTGGGGACATTGAAGCCAAGCTCTGGGGCCAACGTCCTGACTTTC CSVEVGTLKPSSGANVLTF
TRBJ2-2 few TRBD2 TRBV20-1 TGCAGTGCTAGCAAAGGGCGGGGGGACCCCGGGGAGCTGTTTTTT CSASKGRGDPGELFF
TRBJ2-2 few . TRBV29-1 TGCAGCACTTGGGGAACAGAATGGACCGGGGAGCTGTTTTTT CSTWGTEWTGELFF
TRBJ1-3 . . TRBV18 TGTGCCAGCTCAGGGGCGAGCTCTGGAAACACCATATATTTT CASSGASSGNTIYF
TRBJ2-5 . . TRBV7-3 TGTGCCAGCAGCTTTAGGGGGGGACGGGAGACCCAGTACTTC CASSFRGGRETQYF
TRBJ1-4 few TRBD1 TRBV5-6 TGTGCCAGCAGCCCCTGGAGGGGACAGGGGGGTGAAAAACTGTTTTTT CASSPWRGQGGEKLFF
TRBJ2-1 many TRBD1 TRBV5-5 TGTGCCAGCAGCCCCGGGACAGGGTCACGAAATGAGCAGTTCTTC CASSPGTGSRNEQFF
TRBJ2-7 few . TRBV5-1 TGCGCCAGCAGCCACCCCCCCTACGAGCAGTACTTC CASSHPPYEQYF